The rows below give T cell receptor beta chains drawn from one sample of a study of cytomegalovirus exposure and HLA in healthy donors. Assay: immunoSEQ multiplex PCR; the TCRdb copy retains only in-frame clones and omits some. The sample shows 150,000 to 200,000 clones, roughly 80% of them seen only once. The sample consisted of PBMCs. The receptors come from a female donor in good health and CMV-seronegative. Both conserved end residues are part of each CDR3. The D gene is left open where the match is weak. For some rows the clone size is stated as once, few or many, or as a class when expanded; others skip it.

V: TRBV5-1; D: TRBD1; J: TRBJ1-1; size: -; DNA: TGCGCCAGCAGCACACAGGGGGGCACTGAAGCTTTCTTT; CDR3: CASSTQGGTEAFF
V: TRBV19; D: TRBD1; J: TRBJ1-2; size: -; DNA: TGTGCCAGTAGTCCGACACGACAGGGGATGGACTATGGCTACACCTTC; CDR3: CASSPTRQGMDYGYTF
V: TRBV5-1; D: TRBD2; J: TRBJ2-5; size: -; DNA: TGCGCCAGCAGCGAGTTACTAGCGGACCAAGAGACCCAGTACTTC; CDR3: CASSELLADQETQYF
V: TRBV11-2; D: TRBD2; J: TRBJ2-2; size: -; DNA: TGTGCCAGCAGCTCCAGACTAGCCATCGAACCCGGGGAGCTGTTTTTT; CDR3: CASSSRLAIEPGELFF
V: TRBV10-3; D: -; J: TRBJ1-1; size: few; DNA: TGTGCCATCAGTGAGTCGTTGGGAGAGAACACTGAAGCTTTCTTT; CDR3: CAISESLGENTEAFF
V: TRBV7-9; D: TRBD1; J: TRBJ1-3; size: -; DNA: TGTGCCAGCAGTGACAGGGGTTCAGGAAACACCATATATTTT; CDR3: CASSDRGSGNTIYF
V: TRBV28; D: -; J: TRBJ1-2; size: -; DNA: TGTGCCAGCAGCCCCCCCCGGCGCCGGGGGTATGGCTACACCTTC; CDR3: CASSPPRRRGYGYTF
V: TRBV28; D: -; J: TRBJ2-7; size: -; DNA: TGTGCCAGCAGTCCCTCCCACAGGAGGTACTTC; CDR3: CASSPSHRRYF
V: TRBV5-4; D: TRBD2; J: TRBJ2-5; size: -; DNA: TGTGCCAGCAGCTCCCGGGGGGGTTCAGAGACCCAGTACTTC; CDR3: CASSSRGGSETQYF
V: TRBV7-9; D: -; J: TRBJ1-1; size: -; DNA: TGTGCCAGCAGCGGGGGGGGCAGGGGCTTGAACACTGAAGCTTTCTTT; CDR3: CASSGGGRGLNTEAFF
V: TRBV19; D: TRBD1; J: TRBJ1-1; size: -; DNA: TGTGCCAGTAGTGTGACAGGGGGCGGCACTGAAGCTTTCTTT; CDR3: CASSVTGGGTEAFF
V: TRBV7-8; D: TRBD1; J: TRBJ1-2; size: -; DNA: TGTGCCAGCAGCCGCGACAGGGGGCATGACTATGGCTACACCTTC; CDR3: CASSRDRGHDYGYTF
V: TRBV28; D: -; J: TRBJ1-2; size: -; DNA: TGTGCCAGCAGTTTTGAGGGGGGGCCTAACTATGGCTACACCTTC; CDR3: CASSFEGGPNYGYTF
V: TRBV5-1; D: TRBD2; J: TRBJ2-1; size: -; DNA: TGCGCCAGCAGCCTACTAGCGGGGGCACCGAATGAGCAGTTCTTC; CDR3: CASSLLAGAPNEQFF
V: TRBV5-6; D: TRBD2; J: TRBJ2-3; size: -; DNA: TGTGCCAGCAGCTTGGCCGTGGTAGCGGGGTTGGATACGCAGTATTTT; CDR3: CASSLAVVAGLDTQYF
V: TRBV18; D: -; J: TRBJ1-4; size: -; DNA: TGTGCCAGCTCACCACTGGGGGCGGCAACTAATGAAAAACTGTTTTTT; CDR3: CASSPLGAATNEKLFF
V: TRBV28; D: TRBD2; J: TRBJ2-1; size: few; DNA: TGTGCCAGCAAGACTAGCGGGATTTATGCTGAGCAGTTCTTC; CDR3: CASKTSGIYAEQFF
V: TRBV2; D: -; J: TRBJ1-6; size: once; DNA: TGTGCCAGCAGACGGAGCTCCTATAATTCACCCCTCCACTTT; CDR3: CASRRSSYNSPLHF
V: TRBV18; D: -; J: TRBJ2-3; size: once; DNA: TGTGCCAGCTCACCACAGGGGGAAGCCACAGATACGCAGTATTTT; CDR3: CASSPQGEATDTQYF
V: TRBV29-1; D: -; J: TRBJ1-2; size: -; DNA: TGCAGCGTTGAAGGGGGCGGTGGCTACACCTTC; CDR3: CSVEGGGGYTF
V: TRBV19; D: -; J: TRBJ1-2; size: -; DNA: TGTGCCAGTAGTAGAGGATGGGACATCTATGGCTACACCTTC; CDR3: CASSRGWDIYGYTF
V: TRBV11-2; D: TRBD1; J: TRBJ1-2; size: once; DNA: TGTGCCAGCAGCTTAGTAGGGAACAGGGGCCCTTACTATGGCTACACCTTC; CDR3: CASSLVGNRGPYYGYTF
V: TRBV25-1; D: TRBD2; J: TRBJ2-3; size: -; DNA: TGTGCCAGCAGTCCCCCGGGACTAGCAACAGATACGCAGTATTTT; CDR3: CASSPPGLATDTQYF
V: TRBV29-1; D: -; J: TRBJ2-5; size: -; DNA: TGCAGCGTTCATGGAATTATGGAACAGGGCTTGGAGACCCAGTACTTC; CDR3: CSVHGIMEQGLETQYF
V: TRBV6-1; D: TRBD2; J: TRBJ2-4; size: -; DNA: TGTGCCAGCAGTGAGCCGGGGGGGGCCAAAAACATTCAGTACTTC; CDR3: CASSEPGGAKNIQYF
V: TRBV19; D: TRBD1; J: TRBJ1-6; size: -; DNA: TGTGCCAGTAGTGACAGGGGAAATTCACCCCTCCACTTT; CDR3: CASSDRGNSPLHF
V: TRBV29-1; D: TRBD1; J: TRBJ1-2; size: -; DNA: TGCAGCGTTGATACCGGACAGGTCTATGGCTACACCTTC; CDR3: CSVDTGQVYGYTF
V: TRBV5-8; D: -; J: TRBJ1-4; size: -; DNA: TGTGCCAGCAGCCCGATTTGGGGCCGGAATGAAAAACTGTTTTTT; CDR3: CASSPIWGRNEKLFF
V: TRBV7-9; D: TRBD1; J: TRBJ1-2; size: -; DNA: TGTGCCAGCAGCTTCGGGACAGGGGGCGGTGGCTACACCTTC; CDR3: CASSFGTGGGGYTF
V: TRBV30; D: -; J: TRBJ1-3; size: -; DNA: TGTGCCTGGACCCGGGGGATACTAGAAAACACCATATATTTT; CDR3: CAWTRGILENTIYF
V: TRBV25-1; D: TRBD1; J: TRBJ1-2; size: -; DNA: TGTGCCAGCAGCACAGGGGGCTTAATTTATGGCTACACCTTC; CDR3: CASSTGGLIYGYTF
V: TRBV4-1; D: TRBD2; J: TRBJ2-2; size: -; DNA: TGCGCCAGCAGCCATCTCGGACTAGCGGGAGGGGCCGGGGAGCTGTTTTTT; CDR3: CASSHLGLAGGAGELFF
V: TRBV7-2; D: -; J: TRBJ1-4; size: -; DNA: TGTGCCAGCAGTTCCGACAGGTCTCGTGGTTATGAAAAACTGTTTTTT; CDR3: CASSSDRSRGYEKLFF
V: TRBV28; D: TRBD1; J: TRBJ2-7; size: few; DNA: TGTGCCAGCAGTTTACGGGACAGGGACTACGAGCAGTACTTC; CDR3: CASSLRDRDYEQYF
V: TRBV6-5; D: -; J: TRBJ1-2; size: -; DNA: TGTGCCAGCAGTCCCCGACAGACGCTACCCACCGCCTACACCTTC; CDR3: CASSPRQTLPTAYTF
V: TRBV7-2; D: -; J: TRBJ1-6; size: -; DNA: TGTGCCAGCAGCACGTACAGGGAGGGAACCCTCCACTTT; CDR3: CASSTYREGTLHF
V: TRBV6-1; D: TRBD1; J: TRBJ2-7; size: few; DNA: TGTGCCAGCAGAGGGGACAGCTACGAGCAGTACTTC; CDR3: CASRGDSYEQYF
V: TRBV6-1; D: TRBD1; J: TRBJ2-7; size: -; DNA: TGTGCCAGCAGTTTCGACAGGGGTCGAGCCTACGAGCAGTACTTC; CDR3: CASSFDRGRAYEQYF
V: TRBV19; D: -; J: TRBJ2-3; size: -; DNA: TGTGCCAGTAGTATAGATCTGCGCAATACGCAGTATTTT; CDR3: CASSIDLRNTQYF
V: TRBV5-6; D: TRBD2; J: TRBJ2-5; size: -; DNA: TGTGCCAGCAGCCTTAGCGGGCCCTATAACCAAGAGACCCAGTACTTC; CDR3: CASSLSGPYNQETQYF
V: TRBV4-2; D: -; J: TRBJ1-6; size: -; DNA: TGTGCCAGCAGCCAAGAACCCTGGACTTTGTATAATTCACCCCTCCACTTT; CDR3: CASSQEPWTLYNSPLHF
V: TRBV2; D: TRBD1; J: TRBJ2-1; size: -; DNA: TGTGCCAGCACCGACCGGGACAGGGGGTGGAATGAGCAGTTCTTC; CDR3: CASTDRDRGWNEQFF